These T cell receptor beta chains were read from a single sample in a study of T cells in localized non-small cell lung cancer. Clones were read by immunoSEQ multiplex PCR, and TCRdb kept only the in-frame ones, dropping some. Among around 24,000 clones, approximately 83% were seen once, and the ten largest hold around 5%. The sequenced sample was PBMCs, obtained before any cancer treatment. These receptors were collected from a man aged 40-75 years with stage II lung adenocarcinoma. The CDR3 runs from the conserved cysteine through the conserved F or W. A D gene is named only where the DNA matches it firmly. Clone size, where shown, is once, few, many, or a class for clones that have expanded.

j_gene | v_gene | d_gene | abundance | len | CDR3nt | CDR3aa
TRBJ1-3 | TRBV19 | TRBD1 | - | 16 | TGTGCCAGTAGTACTGCCGGGACAGGGTCGGGAAACACCATATATTTT | CASSTAGTGSGNTIYF
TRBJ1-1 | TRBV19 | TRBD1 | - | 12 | TGTGCCAGTACAGGGGGAAGCACTGAAGCTTTCTTT | CASTGGSTEAFF
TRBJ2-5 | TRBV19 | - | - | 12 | TGTGCCAGTAGTATAGACCAAGAGACCCAGTACTTC | CASSIDQETQYF
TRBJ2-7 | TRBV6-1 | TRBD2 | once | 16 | TGTGCCAGCAGTGCCGGACTAGCGGGAGGCTCCTACGAGCAGTACTTC | CASSAGLAGGSYEQYF
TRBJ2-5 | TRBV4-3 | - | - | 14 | TGCGCCAGCAGCCGGGATAGATTGAAAGAGACCCAGTACTTC | CASSRDRLKETQYF
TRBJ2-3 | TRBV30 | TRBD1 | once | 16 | TGTGCCTGGAGTGTGGGGACAGGGGCTAGCACAGATACGCAGTATTTT | CAWSVGTGASTDTQYF
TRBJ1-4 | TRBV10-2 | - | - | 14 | TGCGCCAGCGGGGTGGGGCAGGGAGGCGAAAAACTGTTTTTT | CASGVGQGGEKLFF
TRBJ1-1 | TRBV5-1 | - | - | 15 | TGCGCCAGCAGCCTGGTGCTCACAGGGCATTCTGAAGCTTTCTTT | CASSLVLTGHSEAFF
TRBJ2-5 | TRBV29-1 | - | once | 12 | TGCAGCGTTACAGGGATGAAAGAGACCCAGTACTTC | CSVTGMKETQYF
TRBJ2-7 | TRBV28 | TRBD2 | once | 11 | TGTGCCAGCAGACGGGAGGGGGAGCAGTACTTC | CASRREGEQYF
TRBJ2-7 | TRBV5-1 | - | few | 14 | TGCGCCAGCTCCCCAGGTGGGGGGCAATACGAGCAGTACTTC | CASSPGGGQYEQYF
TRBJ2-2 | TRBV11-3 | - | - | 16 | TGTGCCAGCAGCTTAGGAAGAGGGGGGAACACCGGGGAGCTGTTTTTT | CASSLGRGGNTGELFF
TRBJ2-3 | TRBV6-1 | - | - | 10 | TGTGCCAGCGGGGATAGCACGCAGTATTTT | CASGDSTQYF
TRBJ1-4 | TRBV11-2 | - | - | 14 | TGTGCCAGCAGCTTAGACGGATATAATGAAAAACTGTTTTTT | CASSLDGYNEKLFF
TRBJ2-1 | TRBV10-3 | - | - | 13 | TGTGCCATCAGTGAGTTGTTGGGGAATGAGCAGTTCTTC | CAISELLGNEQFF
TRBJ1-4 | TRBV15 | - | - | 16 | TGTGCCACCAGCCCGTTACCGGGCAGTCTCAATGAAAAACTGTTTTTT | CATSPLPGSLNEKLFF
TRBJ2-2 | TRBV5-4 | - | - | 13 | TGTGCCAGCAGAAAGACATTCACCGGGGAGCTGTTTTTT | CASRKTFTGELFF
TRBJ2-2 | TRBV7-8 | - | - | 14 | TGTGCCAGCAGCTTAGCCCGATTAACCGGGGAGCTGTTTTTT | CASSLARLTGELFF
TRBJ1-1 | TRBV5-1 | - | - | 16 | TGCGCCAGCAGCTCGAACTTAGGACAGTCGCGCACTGAAGCTTTCTTT | CASSSNLGQSRTEAFF
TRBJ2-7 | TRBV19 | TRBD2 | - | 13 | TGTGCCAGTAGTATGACTAGCTGCTACGAGCAGTACTTC | CASSMTSCYEQYF
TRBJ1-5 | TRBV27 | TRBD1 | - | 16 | TGTGCCAGCAGTGCCTCGGGACAGGGTAGGGCTCAGCCCCAGCATTTT | CASSASGQGRAQPQHF
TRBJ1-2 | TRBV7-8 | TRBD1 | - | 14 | TGTGCCAGCAGCCAGCCCGGACAGGGGGATGGCTACACCTTC | CASSQPGQGDGYTF
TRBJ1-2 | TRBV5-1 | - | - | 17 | TGCGCCAGCAGCTTGGGGTCAGGGGTGGTAAGTCGAGATGGCTACACCTTC | CASSLGSGVVSRDGYTF
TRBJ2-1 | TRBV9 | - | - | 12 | TGTGCCAGCAGCTTGACCGACAATGAGCAGTTCTTC | CASSLTDNEQFF
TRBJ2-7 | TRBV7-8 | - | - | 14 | TGTGCCAGCAGCTTAAGCAGCGGAGTAGGCGAGCAGTACTTC | CASSLSSGVGEQYF
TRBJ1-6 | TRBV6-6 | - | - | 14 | TGTGCCAGCAGTTACTTGGCAGGGAATTCACCCCTCCACTTT | CASSYLAGNSPLHF
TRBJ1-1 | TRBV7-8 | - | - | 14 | TGTGCCAGCAGCTTAAGCTACATGAACACTGAAGCTTTCTTT | CASSLSYMNTEAFF
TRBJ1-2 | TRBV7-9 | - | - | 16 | TGTGCCAGCAGCTCCGCGTCGGCCTACGAGGGCTATGGCTACACCTTC | CASSSASAYEGYGYTF
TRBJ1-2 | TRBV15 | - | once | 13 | TGTGCCACCAGCAGAGACAGGGTATATGGCTACACCTTC | CATSRDRVYGYTF
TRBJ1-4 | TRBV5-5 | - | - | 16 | TGTGCCAGCAGCCAGGGACACCAGGCAACTAATGAAAAACTGTTTTTT | CASSQGHQATNEKLFF